This T cell receptor beta chain derives from a study of blood T cell repertoires in COVID-19. Study-level background: Nucleic acid was either cDNA or gDNA, and it came from T cells, B-cell-depleted T cells, or PBMCs.

V lost 2 bases and J 1 base, leaving 6 bases between the germline ends. Looked up from germline, CDR1 is MGHRA and CDR2 is YSYEKL. CDR3 length equals 14 residues. Method: immunoSEQ multiplex PCR; TCRdb's copy keeps in-frame clones and lacks some. The table includes 99,000 or so clones, less than 90% detected once. Material for sequencing was peripheral blood. V is TRBV4-1 and J is TRBJ2-4; weak D call: TRBD1 (6 bases). The TCR comes from a man between 50 and 59 years old with acute or convalescent COVID-19. The CDR3 reads CASSQRGAKNIQYF. The CDR3 nucleotides are TGCGCCAGCAGCCAAAGGGGGGCCAAAAACATTCAGTACTTC.